The next 15 T cell receptor beta chains were all read from a single sample in a study of T cells in Graves' hyperthyroidism and ophthalmopathy. Amplified TCR beta CDR3 regions derived from RNA transcripts. An initial round of RT-PCR targeting the TCR CDR3 relied on the HTBI primer set. Each CDR3 protein gets one entry after TCRdb re-called the multiplex PCR reads with MiXCR. Altogether about 200,000 distinct CDR3 sequences are present, less than 20% being singletons, with the ten largest covering roughly 55%. The sequenced sample was blood. The receptor source for this set is a woman aged 45-59 years with Graves' hyperthyroidism.

This clonotype was counted a few times. This CDR3 reads CASRDRGQYQETQYF. CDR3 coding DNA: TGCGCCAGCCGGGACAGGGGGCAGTACCAAGAGACCCAGTACTTC. This chain joins TRBV5-1 and TRBJ2-5, with TRBD1 identical over 12 bases. CDR3 length equals 15 residues. Germline CDR1 is SGHRS and CDR2 is YFSETQ. The junction had 4 bases not matched to a gene; V was cut back by 7 bases and J by 0 bases.

The chain recombines TRBV19 with TRBJ1-1; no definite D call. The germline CDR1 and CDR2 sequences are LNHDA and SQIVND (reference sequence). V was pared by 1 base and J by 6 bases, with 6 bases between. CDR3 length: 12 residues. DNA for the CDR3: TGTGCCAGTAGTATAGGAGGCCCTGAAGCTTTCTTT. This sequence encodes CASSIGGPEAFF.

The V gene is TRBV7-9, the J gene TRBJ1-1; D remains ambiguous. This CDR3 has 14 amino acids. CDR1 SEHNR and CDR2 FQNEAQ come from the germline V gene (reference sequence). Trimming shortened V by 3 bases and J by 2 bases, and 10 bases separated the two germline ends. The CDR3 region has the DNA TGTGCCAGCAGCTTTTTAGGGAGAAACACTGAAGCTTTCTTT. Translating it yields CASSFLGRNTEAFF.

There are many counts of this clonotype. V gene TRBV27 combines with J gene TRBJ2-1, with D perhaps TRBD1 (6 bases). Germline loops: CDR1 MNHEY, CDR2 SMNVEV (reference sequence). This CDR3 comprises 15 residues. The germline V and J ends were trimmed by 5 bases and 0 bases, with 11 bases remaining between them. The CDR3 DNA reads TGTGCCAGCAGTCCCCTAGGGGGCTCCTACAATGAGCAGTTCTTC. Its translation: CASSPLGGSYNEQFF.

This clonotype was observed a few times. The rearrangement links TRBV18 to TRBJ1-1; D is uncertain. Germline loops: CDR1 KGHSH, CDR2 LQKENI. The ends were cut back, 1 base at V and 4 bases at J, with 10 bases in the middle. CDR3 size: 14 residues. CDR3 bases: TGTGCCAGCTCACCACAGGGAAAGGTCACTGAAGCTTTCTTT. Its translation: CASSPQGKVTEAFF.

Ten or more counts support this clonotype. The rearrangement links TRBV12-3 or TRBV12-4 to TRBJ1-2; D remains ambiguous. The CDR3 has 10 residues. Deletions cut 10 bases from V and 4 bases from J, with 7 bases between. CDR3 nucleotides: TGTGCCACCATGTTCTATGGCTACACCTTC. This codes for CATMFYGYTF.

The chain has TRBV20-1 and TRBJ2-4, with D uncertain. Per germline, CDR1 DFQATT and CDR2 SNEGSKA (reference sequence). This CDR3 region has 14 residues. The V and J ends lost 3 bases and 4 bases respectively, with 13 bases between them. The DNA of the CDR3 is TGCAGTGCTAGTCTCGATCTCACTAAAAACATTCAGTACTTC. Encoded protein: CSASLDLTKNIQYF.

This clonotype was counted a few times. This chain joins TRBV12-3 or TRBV12-4 and TRBJ1-2; D possibly corresponds to TRBD1 (5 bases). The ends were cut back, 2 bases at V and 8 bases at J, with 12 bases in the middle. The CDR3 length is 13 residues. CDR3 DNA sequence: TGTGCCAGCAGTTTAAAGGGGTTAGGGGGCTACACCTTC. This translates into CASSLKGLGGYTF.

This clonotype has a count of ten or more. The J gene is TRBJ2-1, the V gene TRBV11-2; the D is unclear. Trimming removed 6 bases from V and 5 bases from J, with 8 bases in between. This CDR3 region has 12 residues. Germline values: CDR1 SGHAT, CDR2 FQNNGV. The CDR3 sequence is CASRASNNEQFF. CDR3 nucleotide sequence: TGTGCCAGCAGGGCGTCGAACAATGAGCAGTTCTTC.

The chain links TRBV7-2 to TRBJ1-3; D unclear. The CDR3 length is 15 residues. The V end lost 1 base, the J end lost 3 bases, and 10 bases lay between the germline ends. Germline loops: CDR1 SGHTA, CDR2 FQGNSA. The CDR3 nucleotides are TGTGCCAGCAGCTTAGAAGGGTCAGATGGAAACACCATATATTTT. The encoded protein is CASSLEGSDGNTIYF.

Many counts were recorded for this clonotype. CDR3 protein: CAWTRGSLNTEAFF. The DNA of the CDR3 is TGTGCCTGGACGCGGGGATCGCTGAACACTGAAGCTTTCTTT. The chain recombines TRBV30 with TRBJ1-1; D remains unclear. V shed 4 bases and J shed 0 bases, with 12 bases lying between them. The CDR3 runs 14 residues. Germline CDR1 is GTSNPN and CDR2 is SVGIG (reference sequence).

This clonotype was counted ten times or more. V and J are TRBV9 and TRBJ1-2; maybe TRBD1 (5 bases). The germline V gene has CDR1 SGDLS and CDR2 YYNGEE. V lost 0 bases and J 4 bases, leaving 13 bases between the germline ends. This CDR3 has 15 residues. CDR3 bases: TGTGCCAGCAGCGTAGTCAGCAACGGGGGCTATGGCTACACCTTC. Protein product: CASSVVSNGGYGYTF. Together with reference TRBV9 and TRBJ1-2, the CDR3 gives the full variable domain: DSGVTQTPKHLITATGQRVTLRCSPRSGDLSVYWYQQSLDQGLQFLIQYYNGEERAKGNILERFSAQQFPDLHSELNLSSLELGDSALYFCASSVVSNGGYGYTFGSGTRLTVV.

The V call is TRBV7-9, the J call TRBJ2-1; 9 nucleotides match TRBD2. V shed 5 bases, J shed 3 bases, and the junction held 11 bases outside the gene matches. The CDR3 runs to 17 residues. Germline-derived CDR1 and CDR2 are SEHNR and FQNEAQ (reference sequence). The CDR3 DNA sequence: TGTGCCAGCAGCCCCCGGGTCGCGGGGGGGATCTACAATGAGCAGTTCTTC. This translates into CASSPRVAGGIYNEQFF.

This clonotype was seen repeatedly, ten times or more. The rearrangement links TRBV27 to TRBJ2-7; 8 bases are shared with TRBD2. Losses at the gene ends were 6 bases for V and 3 bases for J; bases not matched to a gene: 13. The CDR3 extends over 16 amino acids. Germline CDR1 and CDR2: MNHEY and SMNVEV (reference sequence). The CDR3 DNA reads TGTGCCAGCAGCCGAACTGGACTAGCTGGAAACTACGAGCAGTACTTC. Translating gives CASSRTGLAGNYEQYF.

This clonotype was counted ten times or more. The chain links TRBV2 to TRBJ2-1; 9 bases align to TRBD2. CDR3 size: 14 residues. The V gene end was trimmed by 8 bases and the J gene end by 7 bases; junction bases not matched to a gene: 9. Per the germline V gene, CDR1 is SNHLY and CDR2 is FYNNEI. The CDR3 reads CASHLALAGNEQFF. The CDR3 bases are TGTGCCAGCCATCTCGCTCTAGCGGGAAATGAGCAGTTCTTC.